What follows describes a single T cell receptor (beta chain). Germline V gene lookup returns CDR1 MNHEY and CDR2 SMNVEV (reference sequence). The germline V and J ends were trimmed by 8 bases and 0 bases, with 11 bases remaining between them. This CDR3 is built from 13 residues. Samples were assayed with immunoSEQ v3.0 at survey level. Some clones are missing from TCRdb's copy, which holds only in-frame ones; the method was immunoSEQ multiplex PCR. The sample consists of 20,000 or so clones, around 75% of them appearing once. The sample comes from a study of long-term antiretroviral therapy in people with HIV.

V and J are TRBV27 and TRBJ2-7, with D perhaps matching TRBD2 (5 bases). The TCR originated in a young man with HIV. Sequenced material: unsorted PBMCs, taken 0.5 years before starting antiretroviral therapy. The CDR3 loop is CASGSKRSYEQYF. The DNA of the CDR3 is TGTGCCAGCGGGAGTAAGCGCTCCTACGAGCAGTACTTC.